This T cell receptor beta chain was captured in a study of CD8+CD57+ T cells in acquired aplastic anemia. Turning to the study itself: Sorted CD4+ and CD8+ cell DNA averaged 3.2 ug. Overall study results and limits: Patients and controls were found to share twenty-nine CD8+ CDR3 sequences. Patients and controls had CD8+ Simpson's diversity values that were not significantly distinct.

The TCR beta profiling, which covered VDJ combination and CDR3 sequence, was carried out using genomic DNA as the template. Each CDR3 protein gets one entry after TCRdb re-called the reads with MiXCR. Here the sample spans approximately 300,000 distinct CDR3 sequences, roughly 53% being singletons. Patients included in sequencing had previously demonstrated CD8+CD57+ cell expansion by flow cytometry. Every one of the patients had aplastic anemia (severe, acquired). With regard to this clonotype: The antigen is undetermined.

V dropped 5 bases and J dropped 7 bases, with 18 bases sitting between them. The CDR3 loop spans 15 amino acids. This chain joins TRBV12-3 or TRBV12-4 and TRBJ1-5; tentatively, D is TRBD1 (6 bases). The sequence came from a human donor with aplastic anemia. Sequenced input: sorted CD4+, CD8+, or CD8+CD57+ T cells (not recorded which) from PBMCs. The DNA for the CDR3 is TGTGCCAGCAGTCCCTTGACAGGCTCTACCCAGCCCCAGCATTTT. Its protein product is CASSPLTGSTQPQHF.